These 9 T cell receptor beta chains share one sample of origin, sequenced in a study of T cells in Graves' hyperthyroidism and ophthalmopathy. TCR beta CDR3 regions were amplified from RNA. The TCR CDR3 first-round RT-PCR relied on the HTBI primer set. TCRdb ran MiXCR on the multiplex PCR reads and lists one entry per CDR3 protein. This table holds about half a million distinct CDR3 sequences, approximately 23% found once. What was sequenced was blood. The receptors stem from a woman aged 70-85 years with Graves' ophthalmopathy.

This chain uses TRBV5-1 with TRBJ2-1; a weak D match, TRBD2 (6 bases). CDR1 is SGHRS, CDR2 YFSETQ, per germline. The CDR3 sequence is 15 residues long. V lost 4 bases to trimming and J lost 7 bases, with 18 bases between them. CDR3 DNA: TGCGCCAGCAGCCCCATCGGGGGTATAATGAATGAGCAGTTCTTC. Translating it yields CASSPIGGIMNEQFF.

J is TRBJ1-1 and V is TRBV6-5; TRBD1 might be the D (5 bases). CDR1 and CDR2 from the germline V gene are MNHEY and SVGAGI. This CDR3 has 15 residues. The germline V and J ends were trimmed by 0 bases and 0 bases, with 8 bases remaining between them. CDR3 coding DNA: TGTGCCAGCAGTTACTCAGACAGCATGAACACTGAAGCTTTCTTT. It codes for CASSYSDSMNTEAFF.

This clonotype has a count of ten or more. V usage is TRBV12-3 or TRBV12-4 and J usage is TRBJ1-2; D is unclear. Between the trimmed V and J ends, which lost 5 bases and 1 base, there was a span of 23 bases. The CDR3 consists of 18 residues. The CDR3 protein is CASSGRGSSVNVNYGYTF. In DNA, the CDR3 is TGTGCCAGCAGTGGGCGCGGATCCTCCGTTAACGTTAACTATGGCTACACCTTC.

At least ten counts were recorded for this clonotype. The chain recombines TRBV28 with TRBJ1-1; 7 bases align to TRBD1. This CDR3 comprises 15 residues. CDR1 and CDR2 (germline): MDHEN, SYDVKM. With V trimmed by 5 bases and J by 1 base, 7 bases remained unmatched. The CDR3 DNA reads TGTGCCAGCAGTGAATTCGGGACAGCGAACACTGAAGCTTTCTTT. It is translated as CASSEFGTANTEAFF.

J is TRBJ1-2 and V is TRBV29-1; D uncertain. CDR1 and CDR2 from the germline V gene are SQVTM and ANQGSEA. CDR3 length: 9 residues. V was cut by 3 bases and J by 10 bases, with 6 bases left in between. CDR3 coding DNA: TGCAGCGTTGAGATCGACTACACCTTC. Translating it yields CSVEIDYTF.

CDR3 coding DNA: TGTGCCAGCAGTGAAGGCGTCGGGGGAGTAAAGGAGACCCAGTACTTC. Translation: CASSEGVGGVKETQYF. This sequence joins TRBV6-1 and TRBJ2-5; weak D call: TRBD2 (6 bases). Germline assignment: CDR1 MNHNS and CDR2 SASEGT. Trimming removed 1 base at V and 5 bases at J, with 17 bases between. The length of the CDR3 is 16 residues.

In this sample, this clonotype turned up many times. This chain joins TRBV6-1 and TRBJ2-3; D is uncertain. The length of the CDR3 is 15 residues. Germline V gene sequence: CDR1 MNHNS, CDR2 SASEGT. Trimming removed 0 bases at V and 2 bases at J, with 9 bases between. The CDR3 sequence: CASSEAGAITDTQYF. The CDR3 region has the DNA TGTGCCAGCAGTGAAGCGGGCGCGATCACAGATACGCAGTATTTT.

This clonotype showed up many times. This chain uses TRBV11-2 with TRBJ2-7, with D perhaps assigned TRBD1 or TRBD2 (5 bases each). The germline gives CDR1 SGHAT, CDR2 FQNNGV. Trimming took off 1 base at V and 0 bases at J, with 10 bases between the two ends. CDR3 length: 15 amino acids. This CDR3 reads CASSLGAGTSYEQYF. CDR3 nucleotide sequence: TGTGCCAGCAGCTTAGGGGCAGGGACCTCCTACGAGCAGTACTTC.

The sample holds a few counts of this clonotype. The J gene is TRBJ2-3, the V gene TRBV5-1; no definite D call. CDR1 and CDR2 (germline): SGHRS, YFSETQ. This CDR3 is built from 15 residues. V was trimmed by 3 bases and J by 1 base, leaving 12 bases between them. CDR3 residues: CASSYPRPGTDTQYF. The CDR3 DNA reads TGCGCCAGCAGCTACCCGAGACCAGGCACAGATACGCAGTATTTT.